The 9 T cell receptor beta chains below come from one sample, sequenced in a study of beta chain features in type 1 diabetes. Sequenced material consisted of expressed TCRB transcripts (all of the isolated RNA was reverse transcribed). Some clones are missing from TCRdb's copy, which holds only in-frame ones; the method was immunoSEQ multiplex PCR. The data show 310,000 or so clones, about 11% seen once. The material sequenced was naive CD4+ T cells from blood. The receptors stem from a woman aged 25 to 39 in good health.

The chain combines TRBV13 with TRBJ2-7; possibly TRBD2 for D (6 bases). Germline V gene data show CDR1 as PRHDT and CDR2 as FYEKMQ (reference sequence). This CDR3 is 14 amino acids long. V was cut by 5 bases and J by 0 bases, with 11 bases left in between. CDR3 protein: CASSSSGSSYEQYF. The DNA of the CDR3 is TGTGCCAGCAGCAGTAGCGGTAGCTCCTACGAGCAGTACTTC.

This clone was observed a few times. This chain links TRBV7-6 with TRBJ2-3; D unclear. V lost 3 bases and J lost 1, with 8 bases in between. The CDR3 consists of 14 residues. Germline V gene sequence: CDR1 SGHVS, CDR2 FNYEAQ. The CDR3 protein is CASSFLRGTDTQYF. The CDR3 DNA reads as TGTGCCAGCAGCTTCCTCCGCGGCACAGATACGCAGTATTTT.

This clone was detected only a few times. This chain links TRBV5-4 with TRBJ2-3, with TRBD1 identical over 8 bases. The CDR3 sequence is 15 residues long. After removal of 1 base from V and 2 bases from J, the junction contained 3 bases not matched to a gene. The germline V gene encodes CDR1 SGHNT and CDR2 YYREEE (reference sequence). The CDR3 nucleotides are TGTGCCAGCAGCTTGCTGACAGGGGTCACAGATACGCAGTATTTT. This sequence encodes CASSLLTGVTDTQYF.

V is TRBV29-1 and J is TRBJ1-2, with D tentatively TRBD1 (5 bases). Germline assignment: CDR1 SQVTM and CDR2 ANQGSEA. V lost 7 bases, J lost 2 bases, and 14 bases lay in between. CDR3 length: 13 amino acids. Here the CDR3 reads CSGWVTANYGYTF. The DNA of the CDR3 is TGCAGCGGCTGGGTGACAGCAAACTATGGCTACACCTTC.

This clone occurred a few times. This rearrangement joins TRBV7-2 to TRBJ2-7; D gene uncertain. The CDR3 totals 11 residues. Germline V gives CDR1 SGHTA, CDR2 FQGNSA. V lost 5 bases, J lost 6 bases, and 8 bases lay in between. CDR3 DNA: TGTGCCAGCAGCCCCCCCGGCGAGCAGTACTTC. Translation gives CASSPPGEQYF.

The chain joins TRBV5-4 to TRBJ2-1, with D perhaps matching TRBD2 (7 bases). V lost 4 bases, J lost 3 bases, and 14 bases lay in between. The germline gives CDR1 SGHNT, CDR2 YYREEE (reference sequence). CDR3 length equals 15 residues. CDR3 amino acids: CASSPAGANYNEQFF. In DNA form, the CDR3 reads TGTGCCAGCAGCCCCGCGGGGGCCAACTACAATGAGCAGTTCTTC.

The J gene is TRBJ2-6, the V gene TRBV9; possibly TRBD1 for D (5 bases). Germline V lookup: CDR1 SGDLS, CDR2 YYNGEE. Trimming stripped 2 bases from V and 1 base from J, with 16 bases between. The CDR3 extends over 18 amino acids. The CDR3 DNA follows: TGTGCCAGCAGCGTGGTTGCCCACAGGATTTCTGGGGCCAACGTCCTGACTTTC. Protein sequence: CASSVVAHRISGANVLTF.

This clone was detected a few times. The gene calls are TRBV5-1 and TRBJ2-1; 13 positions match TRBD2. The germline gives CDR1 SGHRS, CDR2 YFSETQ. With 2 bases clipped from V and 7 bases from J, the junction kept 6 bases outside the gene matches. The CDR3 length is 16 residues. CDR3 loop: CASSLAGLAGRNEQFF. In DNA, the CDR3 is TGCGCCAGCAGCTTAGCGGGACTAGCGGGGCGAAATGAGCAGTTCTTC.

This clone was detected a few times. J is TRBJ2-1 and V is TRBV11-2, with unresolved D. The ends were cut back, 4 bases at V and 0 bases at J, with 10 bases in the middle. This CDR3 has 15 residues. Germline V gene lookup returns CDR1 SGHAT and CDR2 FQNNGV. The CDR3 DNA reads TGTGCCAGCAGCTCGAAACTTTCCTCCTACAATGAGCAGTTCTTC. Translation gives CASSSKLSSYNEQFF.